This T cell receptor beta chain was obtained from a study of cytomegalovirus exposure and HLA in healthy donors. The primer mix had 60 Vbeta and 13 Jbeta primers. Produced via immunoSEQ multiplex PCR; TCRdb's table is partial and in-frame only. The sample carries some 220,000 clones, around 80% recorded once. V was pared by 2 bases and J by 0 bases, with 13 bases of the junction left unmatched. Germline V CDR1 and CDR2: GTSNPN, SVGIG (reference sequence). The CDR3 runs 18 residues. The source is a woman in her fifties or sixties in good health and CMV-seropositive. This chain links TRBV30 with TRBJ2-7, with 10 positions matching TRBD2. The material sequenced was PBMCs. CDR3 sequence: CAWSTGWTSGSSSYEQYF. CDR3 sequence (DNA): TGTGCCTGGAGTACTGGGTGGACTAGCGGATCGAGCTCCTACGAGCAGTACTTC.